Ten or more counts support the clone carrying this T cell receptor beta chain. Its target is not known. The sample is drawn from a study of regulatory T cells in long-lasting Graves disease. Findings and caveats of the study: Segments TRBV28, TRBJ1-2 and TRBJ2-5 showed preferential usage in persistent disease.

Germline CDR1 is LNHNV and CDR2 is YYDKDF (reference sequence). Trimming removed 3 bases from V and 3 bases from J; junction bases left unmatched: 10. This CDR3 region has 17 residues. Construction of TCR beta libraries relied on iRepertoire HTBI primers and on Arm-PCR targeting CDR3 regions. TCRdb re-called the multiplex PCR reads with MiXCR, one entry per CDR3 protein. The sample consists of around 500,000 distinct CDR3 sequences, around 11% of them appearing once. Regarding time point: newly diagnosed GD, antithyroid drugs for less than 3 months. PBMC RNA was the source of the TCR library. The data also belong to a second study, concerning T cells in Graves' hyperthyroidism and ophthalmopathy. From that report: Subjects aged 18 to 65 presented with newly diagnosed hyperthyroidism of less than 2 months' duration. Clinical symptoms, serum thyroxine, TRAb, thyroid ultrasound and orbital computed tomography established diagnosis. First-round RT-PCR with HTBI primers amplified the TCR CDR3 region.

This rearrangement joins TRBV15 to TRBJ2-7; 11 bases align to TRBD1. The source was peripheral blood mononuclear cells (PBMCs), collected at new diagnosis, from a patient treated with antithyroid drugs. The receptor was derived from a woman aged 30 to 39 with Graves disease. The CDR3 DNA reads as TGTGCCACCAGCAGGGGGCTTAGGGGGACAGGGGGCTACGAGCAGTACTTC. Its protein is CATSRGLRGTGGYEQYF.